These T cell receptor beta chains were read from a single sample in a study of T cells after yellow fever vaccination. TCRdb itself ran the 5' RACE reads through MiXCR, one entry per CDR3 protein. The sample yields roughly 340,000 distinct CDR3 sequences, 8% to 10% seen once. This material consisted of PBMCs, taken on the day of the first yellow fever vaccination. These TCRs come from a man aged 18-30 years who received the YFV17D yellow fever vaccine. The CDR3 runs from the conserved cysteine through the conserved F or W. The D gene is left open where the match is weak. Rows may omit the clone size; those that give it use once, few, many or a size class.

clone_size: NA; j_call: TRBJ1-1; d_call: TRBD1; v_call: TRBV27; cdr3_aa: CASSLGTGANTEAFF; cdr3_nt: TGTGCCAGCAGTTTAGGGACAGGGGCGAACACTGAAGCTTTCTTT
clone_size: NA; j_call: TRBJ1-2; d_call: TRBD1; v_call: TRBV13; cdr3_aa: CASSFNRGNGYTF; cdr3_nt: TGTGCCAGCAGCTTTAACAGGGGTAATGGCTACACCTTC
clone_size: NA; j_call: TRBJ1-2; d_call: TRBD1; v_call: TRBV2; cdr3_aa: CASSKETTGVYGYTF; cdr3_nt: TGTGCCAGCAGTAAAGAGACGACAGGGGTCTATGGCTACACCTTC
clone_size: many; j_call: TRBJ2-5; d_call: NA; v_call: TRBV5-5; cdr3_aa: CASSFRGSQETQYF; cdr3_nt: TGTGCCAGCAGCTTTCGTGGGTCCCAAGAGACCCAGTACTTC
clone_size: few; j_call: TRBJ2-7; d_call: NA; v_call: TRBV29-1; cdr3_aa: CSVSISYEQYF; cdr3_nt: TGCAGCGTCTCAATATCCTACGAGCAGTACTTC
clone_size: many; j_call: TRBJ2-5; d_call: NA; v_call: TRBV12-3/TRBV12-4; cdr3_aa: CASSRPPPETQYF; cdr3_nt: TGTGCCAGCAGTCGTCCCCCCCCAGAGACCCAGTACTTC
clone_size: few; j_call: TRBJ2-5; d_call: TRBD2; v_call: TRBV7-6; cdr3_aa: CASSFEAPSGRGYQETQYF; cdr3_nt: TGTGCCAGCAGCTTCGAGGCGCCGTCGGGGCGGGGGTACCAAGAGACCCAGTACTTC
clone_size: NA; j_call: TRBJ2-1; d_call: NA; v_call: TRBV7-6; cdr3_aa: CASSFAGTRLVQGEQFF; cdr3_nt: TGTGCCAGCAGCTTTGCAGGCACCCGACTAGTCCAGGGTGAGCAGTTCTTC
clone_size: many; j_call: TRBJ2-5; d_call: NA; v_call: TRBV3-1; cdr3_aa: CASSQGGSGETQYF; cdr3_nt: TGTGCCAGCAGCCAAGGAGGGTCGGGAGAGACCCAGTACTTC
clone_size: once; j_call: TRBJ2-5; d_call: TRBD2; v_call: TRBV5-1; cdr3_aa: CASSPYNPGTSGGGETQYF; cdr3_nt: TGCGCCAGCAGCCCTTACAACCCCGGGACTAGCGGGGGAGGGGAGACCCAGTACTTC
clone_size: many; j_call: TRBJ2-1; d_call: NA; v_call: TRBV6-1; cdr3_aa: CASSTWRGHEQFF; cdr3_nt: TGTGCCAGTAGTACCTGGCGGGGGCATGAGCAGTTCTTC
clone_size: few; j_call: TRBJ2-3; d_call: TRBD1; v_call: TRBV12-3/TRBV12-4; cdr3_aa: CASSFGQETDTQYF; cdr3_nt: TGTGCCAGCAGTTTCGGACAGGAGACAGATACGCAGTATTTT
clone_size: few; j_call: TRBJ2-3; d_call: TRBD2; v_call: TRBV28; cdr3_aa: CASSFGASGDLDATDTQYF; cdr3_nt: TGTGCCAGCAGTTTTGGGGCTAGCGGGGACCTAGACGCCACAGATACGCAGTATTTT
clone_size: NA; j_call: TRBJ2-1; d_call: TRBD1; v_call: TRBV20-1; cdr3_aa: CSARDGGQGHNEQFF; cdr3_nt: TGCAGTGCTAGAGATGGAGGACAGGGGCACAATGAGCAGTTCTTC
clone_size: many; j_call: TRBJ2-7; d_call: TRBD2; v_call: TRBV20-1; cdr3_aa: CSARPPGGASGEQYF; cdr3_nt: TGCAGTGCTAGGCCACCGGGGGGGGCTTCGGGGGAGCAGTACTTC
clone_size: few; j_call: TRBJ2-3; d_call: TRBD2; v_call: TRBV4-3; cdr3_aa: CASSQQAGEPDTQYF; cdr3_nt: TGCGCCAGCAGCCAACAAGCGGGGGAACCAGATACGCAGTATTTT
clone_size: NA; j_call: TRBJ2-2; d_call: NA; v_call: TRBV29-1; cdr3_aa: CSVGLGAGELFF; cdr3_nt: TGCAGCGTTGGATTGGGGGCCGGGGAGCTGTTTTTT
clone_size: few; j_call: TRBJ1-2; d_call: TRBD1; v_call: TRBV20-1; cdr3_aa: CSARDLRDRAYGYTF; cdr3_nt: TGCAGTGCTAGAGATCTCCGGGACAGGGCCTATGGCTACACCTTC
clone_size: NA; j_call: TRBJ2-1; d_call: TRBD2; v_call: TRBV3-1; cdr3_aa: CASSPTSGGTWNEQFF; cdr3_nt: TGTGCCAGCAGCCCTACTAGCGGGGGGACTTGGAATGAGCAGTTCTTC
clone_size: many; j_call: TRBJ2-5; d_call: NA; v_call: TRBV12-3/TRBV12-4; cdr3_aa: CASSLSRVETQYF; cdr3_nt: TGTGCCAGCAGTTTGTCCAGAGTAGAGACCCAGTACTTC
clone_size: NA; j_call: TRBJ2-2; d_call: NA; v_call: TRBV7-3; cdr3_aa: CASSLRQDGELFF; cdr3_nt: TGTGCCAGCAGCCTCCGACAGGACGGGGAGCTGTTTTTT
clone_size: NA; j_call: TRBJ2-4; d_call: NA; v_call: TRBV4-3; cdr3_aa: CASSQVTGSKNIQYF; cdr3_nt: TGCGCCAGCAGCCAAGTAACAGGATCCAAAAACATTCAGTACTTC
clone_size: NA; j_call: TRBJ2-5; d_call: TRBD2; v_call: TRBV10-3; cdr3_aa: CAISGSGGLQETQYF; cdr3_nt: TGTGCCATCAGTGGAAGCGGGGGGCTTCAAGAGACCCAGTACTTC
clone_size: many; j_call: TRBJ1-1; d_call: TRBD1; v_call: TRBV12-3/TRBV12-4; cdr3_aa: CASSRDRVNTEAFF; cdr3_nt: TGTGCCAGCAGTCGGGACAGGGTGAACACTGAAGCTTTCTTT
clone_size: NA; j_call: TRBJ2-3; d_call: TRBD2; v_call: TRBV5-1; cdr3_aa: CASRLAGVSSTQYF; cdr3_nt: TGCGCCAGCAGACTAGCGGGGGTGTCAAGTACGCAGTATTTT
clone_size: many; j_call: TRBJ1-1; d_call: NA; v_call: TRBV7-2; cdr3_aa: CASSLGTTSTEAFF; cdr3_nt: TGTGCCAGCAGCTTAGGGACCACCAGCACTGAAGCTTTCTTT
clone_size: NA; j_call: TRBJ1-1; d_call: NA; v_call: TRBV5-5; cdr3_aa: CASSINRGRYTEAFF; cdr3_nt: TGTGCCAGCAGCATCAATCGGGGGAGGTACACTGAAGCTTTCTTT
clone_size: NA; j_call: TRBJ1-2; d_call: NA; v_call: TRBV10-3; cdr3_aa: CAISATGDPFSYGYTF; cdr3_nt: TGTGCCATCAGTGCTACAGGAGATCCCTTCTCCTATGGCTACACCTTC
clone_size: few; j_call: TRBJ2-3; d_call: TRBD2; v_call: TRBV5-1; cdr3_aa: CASSLGLLAGGPDTQYF; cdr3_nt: TGCGCCAGCAGCTTGGGGTTACTAGCGGGGGGCCCCGATACGCAGTATTTT
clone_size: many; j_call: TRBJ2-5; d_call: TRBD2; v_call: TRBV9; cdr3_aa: CASSRGASGLETQYF; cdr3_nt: TGTGCCAGCAGCCGAGGGGCTAGCGGGTTAGAGACCCAGTACTTC
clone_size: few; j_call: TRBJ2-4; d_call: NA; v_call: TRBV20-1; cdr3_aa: CSARGLRKNIQYF; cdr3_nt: TGCAGTGCAAGGGGACTTCGCAAAAACATTCAGTACTTC
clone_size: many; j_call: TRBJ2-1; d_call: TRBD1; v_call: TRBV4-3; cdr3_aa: CASSPTGGLYNEQFF; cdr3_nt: TGCGCCAGCAGCCCGACAGGGGGCTTGTACAATGAGCAGTTCTTC
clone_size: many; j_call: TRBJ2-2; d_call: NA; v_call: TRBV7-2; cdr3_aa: CASGVGWGAGELFF; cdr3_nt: TGTGCCAGCGGCGTGGGGTGGGGCGCCGGGGAGCTGTTTTTT
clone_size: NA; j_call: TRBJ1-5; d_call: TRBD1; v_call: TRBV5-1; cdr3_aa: CASSYGQGDQPQHF; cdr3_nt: TGCGCCAGCAGCTACGGACAGGGCGATCAGCCCCAGCATTTT
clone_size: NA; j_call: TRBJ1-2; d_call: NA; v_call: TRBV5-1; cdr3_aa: CASSLGGSETGEFAF; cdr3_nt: TGCGCCAGCAGCTTGGGGGGGTCCGAAACAGGAGAATTTGCCTTC
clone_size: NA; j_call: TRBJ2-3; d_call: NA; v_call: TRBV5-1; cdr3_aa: CASSLEGGEGTDTQYF; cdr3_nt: TGCGCCAGCAGCTTGGAGGGCGGAGAAGGCACAGATACGCAGTATTTT
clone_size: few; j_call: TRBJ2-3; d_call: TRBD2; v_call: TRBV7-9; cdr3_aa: CASSRTSVTQYF; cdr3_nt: TGTGCCAGCAGCCGCACTAGCGTTACGCAGTATTTT
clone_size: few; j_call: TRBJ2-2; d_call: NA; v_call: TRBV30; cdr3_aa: CAWRGQGAGELFF; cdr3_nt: TGTGCCTGGAGAGGGCAGGGCGCCGGGGAGCTGTTTTTT
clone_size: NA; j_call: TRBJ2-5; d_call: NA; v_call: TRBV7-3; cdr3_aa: CASSQWGQETQYF; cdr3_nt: TGTGCCAGCAGCCAATGGGGGCAAGAGACCCAGTACTTC
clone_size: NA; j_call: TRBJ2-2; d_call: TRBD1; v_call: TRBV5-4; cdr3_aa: CASRGTRQGPTGELFF; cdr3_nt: TGTGCCAGCAGAGGTACGAGACAGGGACCTACCGGGGAGCTGTTTTTT
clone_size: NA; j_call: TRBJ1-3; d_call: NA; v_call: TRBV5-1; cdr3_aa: CASSLEASSGNTIYF; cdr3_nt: TGCGCCAGCAGCTTGGAGGCGAGCTCTGGAAACACCATATATTTT
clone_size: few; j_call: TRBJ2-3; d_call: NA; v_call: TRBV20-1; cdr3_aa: CSARAATDTQYF; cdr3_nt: TGCAGTGCTAGAGCTGCCACAGATACGCAGTATTTT
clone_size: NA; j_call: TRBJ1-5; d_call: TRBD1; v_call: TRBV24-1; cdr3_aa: CATSDHRGLKPQHF; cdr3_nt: TGTGCCACCAGTGACCACAGGGGACTAAAGCCCCAGCATTTT
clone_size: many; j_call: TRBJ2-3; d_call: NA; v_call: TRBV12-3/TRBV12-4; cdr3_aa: CASSLIVARDTQYF; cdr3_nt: TGTGCCAGCAGTTTAATCGTTGCGAGGGATACGCAGTATTTT
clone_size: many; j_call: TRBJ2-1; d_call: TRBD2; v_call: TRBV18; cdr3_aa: CASSPVAGGPIEQFF; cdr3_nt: TGTGCCAGCTCACCGGTGGCGGGGGGGCCTATTGAGCAGTTCTTC
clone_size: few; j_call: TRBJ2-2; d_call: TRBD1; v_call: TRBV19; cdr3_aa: CASSTGTVSLYTGELFF; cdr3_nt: TGTGCCAGTAGTACAGGGACAGTTTCCCTCTATACCGGGGAGCTGTTTTTT
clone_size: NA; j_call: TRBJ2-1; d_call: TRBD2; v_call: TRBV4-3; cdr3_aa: CASSQDGLAGPSGEQFF; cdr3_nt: TGCGCCAGCAGCCAAGATGGGCTAGCGGGTCCCTCAGGGGAGCAGTTCTTC
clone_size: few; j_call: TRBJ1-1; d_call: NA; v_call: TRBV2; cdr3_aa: CASRVGASTEAFF; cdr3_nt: TGTGCCAGCCGGGTAGGGGCTTCCACTGAAGCTTTCTTT
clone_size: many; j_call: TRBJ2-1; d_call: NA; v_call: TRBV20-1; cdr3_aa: CSARDVGSSYNEQFF; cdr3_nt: TGCAGTGCTAGAGATGTGGGGAGCTCCTACAATGAGCAGTTCTTC
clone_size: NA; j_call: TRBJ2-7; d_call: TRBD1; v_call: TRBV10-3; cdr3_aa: CAISESGTGATYEQYF; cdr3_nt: TGTGCCATCAGTGAGTCCGGGACAGGAGCAACCTACGAGCAGTACTTC
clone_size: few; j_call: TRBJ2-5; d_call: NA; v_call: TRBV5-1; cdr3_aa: CASSLDYGREETQYF; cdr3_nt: TGCGCCAGCAGCTTGGATTACGGAAGGGAAGAGACCCAGTACTTC
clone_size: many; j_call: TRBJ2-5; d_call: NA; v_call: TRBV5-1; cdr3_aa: CASGQNRAGETQYF; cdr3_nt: TGCGCCAGCGGACAAAACAGGGCGGGGGAGACCCAGTACTTC
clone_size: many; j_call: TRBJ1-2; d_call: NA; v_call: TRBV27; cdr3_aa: CASSLDQGNYGYTF; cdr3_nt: TGTGCCAGCAGTTTAGATCAGGGAAACTATGGCTACACCTTC
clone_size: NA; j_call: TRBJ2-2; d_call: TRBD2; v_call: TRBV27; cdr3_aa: CASTGTSGSGELFF; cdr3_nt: TGTGCCAGCACCGGGACTAGCGGGTCCGGGGAGCTGTTTTTT
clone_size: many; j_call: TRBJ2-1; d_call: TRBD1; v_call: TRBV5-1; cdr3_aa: CASSLAPDRNEQFF; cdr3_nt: TGCGCCAGCAGCTTGGCTCCGGACAGGAATGAGCAGTTCTTC